Listed here are 25 T cell receptor beta chains from one sample, sequenced in a study of OX40 agonist ivuxolimab in advanced cancers. Preparation of the library involved the immunoSEQ multiplex PCR assay. TCRdb carries this immuneACCESS record with in-frame sequences only. Its versions omit some clonotypes, under half of them owing to an unresolved V gene in the studies checked, with the rest unexplained. The sample records tens of thousands of clones, around 80% of which are singletons. The ten largest clones capture just under 2.5% of the sample. Here the sequenced sample was CD4+ or CD8+ T cells sorted from blood, taken in a trial of the OX40 agonist ivuxolimab. The receptors here all came from an adult with an advanced solid tumor such as melanoma, head and neck, liver or kidney cancer.

The chain has TRBV5-1 and TRBJ2-7, with no clear D. Between the trimmed V and J ends, which lost 0 bases and 2 bases, there was a span of 9 bases. Germline V gene data show CDR1 as SGHRS and CDR2 as YFSETQ. CDR3 length equals 14 residues. CDR3 coding DNA: TGCGCCAGCAGCTTGGAGGGCCAGCCCTACGAGCAGTACTTC. It yields the protein CASSLEGQPYEQYF.

The chain carries TRBV11-1 and TRBJ2-4, with unresolved D. The CDR3 spans 17 residues. Trimming stripped 5 bases from V and 0 bases from J, with 17 bases between. The germline gives CDR1 SGHAT, CDR2 FQDESV (reference sequence). In DNA form, the CDR3 reads TGTGCCAGCAGCACCCGGACCGCCTCGGTAGCCAAAAACATTCAGTACTTC. It is translated as CASSTRTASVAKNIQYF.

The chain carries TRBV6-7 and TRBJ2-7, with 7 bases lining up with TRBD1. TRBV6-7 is placed among ORFs of uncertain function. The CDR3 has 16 amino acids. V dropped 2 bases and J dropped 7; count of bases not matched to a gene: 14. In nucleotides, the CDR3 is TGTGCCAGCAGTTACCCGGTTGAGGGGGCGGGCTGGGAGCAGTACTTC. Its translation is CASSYPVEGAGWEQYF.

This chain uses TRBV19 with TRBJ1-3; TRBD1 might be the D (5 bases). Trimming left V 8 bases short and J 0 bases short, with 11 bases between. The CDR3 runs 14 residues. Germline V lookup: CDR1 LNHDA, CDR2 SQIVND (reference sequence). CDR3 protein: CASWGTGSGNTIYF. The CDR3 region has the DNA TGTGCCAGTTGGGGGACCGGCTCTGGAAACACCATATATTTT.

The chain combines TRBV11-2 with TRBJ1-6; 9 bases fit TRBD1. J gave up 7 bases and V 0 bases, and 4 bases lay outside the gene matches. The germline V gene has CDR1 SGHAT and CDR2 FQNNGV. The CDR3 extends over 16 amino acids. In DNA, the CDR3 is TGTGCCAGCAGCTTAGACTGGGACAGGGCAAATTCACCCCTCCACTTT. Its protein product is CASSLDWDRANSPLHF. Full variable domain (outside the CDR3, taken from reference TRBV11-2 and TRBJ1-6): EAGVAQSPRYKIIEKRQSVAFWCNPISGHATLYWYQQILGQGPKLLIQFQNNGVVDDSQLPKDRFSAERLKGVDSTLKIQPAKLEDSAVYLCASSLDWDRANSPLHFGNGTRLTVT.

This clone was found a few times. The rearrangement links TRBV10-3 to TRBJ2-3; D call uncertain. CDR3 length equals 12 residues. Germline loops: CDR1 ENHRY, CDR2 SYGVKD. Trimming shortened V by 5 bases and J by 4 bases, and 7 bases separated the two germline ends. The CDR3 DNA is TGTGCCATCAGTACCCCGGCAGATACGCAGTATTTT. Translation gives CAISTPADTQYF.

V and J are TRBV11-3 and TRBJ2-7; D gene ambiguous. Trimming took off 5 bases at V and 3 bases at J, with 14 bases between the two ends. This CDR3 is 14 amino acids long. The germline CDR1 and CDR2 sequences are SGHNT and YENEEA. Here the CDR3 reads CASSGRGSGYEQYF. DNA of the CDR3: TGTGCCAGCAGCGGGCGCGGTTCCGGCTACGAGCAGTACTTC.

V gene TRBV25-1 combines with J gene TRBJ2-5, with TRBD2 identical over 8 bases. Germline values: CDR1 MGHDK, CDR2 SYGVNS. This CDR3 has 13 residues. V lost 9 bases to trimming and J lost 5 bases; unmatched junction nucleotides: 8. The CDR3, as DNA: TGTGCCAGTCCCCCGGGGGGGCGCGAGACCCAGTACTTC. This gives the protein CASPPGGRETQYF.

This clone has more than one count but fewer than ten. The V call is TRBV6-5, the J call TRBJ1-2, with D possibly being TRBD1 (5 bases). The germline CDR1 and CDR2 sequences are MNHEY and SVGAGI. The CDR3 has 12 residues. Trimming left V 7 bases short and J 9 bases short, with 15 bases between. In DNA form, the CDR3 reads TGTGCCAGCAATCCCGGGACGGGGAGCTACACCTTC. This encodes CASNPGTGSYTF.

The V gene is TRBV5-4, the J gene TRBJ1-4; 9 positions agree with TRBD1. V dropped 5 bases and J dropped 2; count of bases not matched to a gene: 4. CDR1 and CDR2 from the germline V gene are SGHNT and YYREEE (reference sequence). The CDR3 covers 15 residues. The CDR3 loop is CASSYTGGTNEKLFF. Written as DNA, the CDR3 is TGTGCCAGCAGTTACACAGGGGGCACTAATGAAAAACTGTTTTTT.

V is TRBV28 and J is TRBJ1-2; D uncertain. Germline CDR1 MDHEN, CDR2 SYDVKM. The V gene lost 4 bases and the J gene lost 5 bases, with 14 bases spanning the gap. The CDR3 runs to 14 residues. CDR3 protein: CASSWATGLYGYTF. As DNA, the CDR3 is TGTGCCAGCAGTTGGGCGACGGGGTTGTATGGCTACACCTTC.

This clone was found once. This chain joins TRBV5-4 and TRBJ1-2; D unresolved. Trimming removed 2 bases at V and 8 bases at J, with 19 bases between. This CDR3 is 15 amino acids long. Germline V CDR1 and CDR2: SGHNT, YYREEE (reference sequence). CDR3 protein: CASSFGISGSLGYTF. The CDR3 nucleotides read TGTGCCAGCAGCTTTGGGATCTCCGGGAGTTTGGGCTACACCTTC.

V is TRBV18 and J is TRBJ2-2; D gene uncertain. The CDR3 loop spans 15 amino acids. Trimming shortened V by 4 bases and J by 7 bases, and 16 bases separated the two germline ends. The germline V gene has CDR1 KGHSH and CDR2 LQKENI. The CDR3 spells CASSLHFGVDGELFF. The CDR3 coding sequence is TGTGCCAGCTCACTGCATTTTGGGGTCGACGGGGAGCTGTTTTTT.

The chain links TRBV11-3 to TRBJ2-7; D gene unclear. Trimming shortened V by 1 base and J by 2 bases, and 9 bases separated the two germline ends. This CDR3 is built from 14 residues. Per germline, CDR1 SGHNT and CDR2 YENEEA. The chain's CDR3 is CASSLVASTYEQYF. In nucleotides, the CDR3 is TGTGCCAGCAGCTTAGTAGCAAGTACCTACGAGCAGTACTTC.

Concerning this clone: Within the sample, other DNA sequences also encode this same CDR3. The genes are TRBV7-9 and TRBJ1-2; no clear D gene. Per the germline V gene, CDR1 is SEHNR and CDR2 is FQNEAQ (reference sequence). This CDR3 region has 14 residues. Trimming stripped 5 bases from V and 0 bases from J, with 10 bases between. CDR3 DNA: TGTGCCAGCAGCGTAGGGAAGACTAACTATGGCTACACCTTC. Translation gives CASSVGKTNYGYTF. Full variable domain (rest looked up from reference TRBV7-9 and TRBJ1-2): DTGVSQNPRHKITKRGQNVTFRCDPISEHNRLYWYRQTLGQGPEFLTYFQNEAQLEKSRLLSDRFSAERPKGSFSTLEIQRTEQGDSAMYLCASSVGKTNYGYTFGSGTRLTVV.

This sequence joins TRBV11-2 and TRBJ1-5, with D unclear. From germline, CDR1 is SGHAT and CDR2 FQNNGV. V was cut by 0 bases and J by 4 bases, with 4 bases left in between. This CDR3 contains 13 residues. CDR3 DNA: TGTGCCAGCAGCTTAGATAAGAATCAGCCCCAGCATTTT. Its translation is CASSLDKNQPQHF.

Notes on this clone: One junction end disagrees with the germline gene, perhaps due to a read error. The chain recombines TRBV7-7 with TRBJ2-7; tentatively, D is TRBD2 (5 bases). Germline V gene data show CDR1 as SSHAT and CDR2 as FNYEAQ (reference sequence). This CDR3 region has 14 residues. The CDR3 DNA reads as TGTGCTAGCAGCTTAGGCAGCGGCTCCTACGAGCAGTACTTC. Its protein is CASSLGSGSYEQYF.

This chain uses TRBV7-2 with TRBJ2-7; TRBD1 might be the D (5 bases). CDR3 length: 12 residues. Deletions cut 2 bases from V and 6 bases from J, with 8 bases between. CDR1 SGHTA and CDR2 FQGNSA come from the germline V gene. CDR3 nucleotides: TGTGCCAGCAGCTTACAGGGCGGCGAGCAGTACTTC. It specifies CASSLQGGEQYF.

The chain joins TRBV7-9 to TRBJ2-3, with 9 bases identical to TRBD2. The CDR3 contains 16 residues. V was clipped by 5 bases and J by 4 bases; unmatched bases: 10. Germline V gene sequence: CDR1 SEHNR, CDR2 FQNEAQ (reference sequence). This chain's CDR3 is CASSLLAGGPSDTQYF. In DNA form, the CDR3 reads TGTGCCAGCAGCCTACTCGCGGGGGGGCCTTCAGATACGCAGTATTTT.

The V and J genes are TRBV7-2 and TRBJ1-3; no reliable D call. Trimming shortened V by 2 bases and J by 8 bases, and 16 bases separated the two germline ends. Germline-derived CDR1 and CDR2 are SGHTA and FQGNSA. The CDR3 length is 15 residues. The CDR3 region has the DNA TGTGCCAGCAGCTTACCCCTCTTCAGGATAGACACCATATATTTT. This encodes CASSLPLFRIDTIYF.

This clone was observed a single time. The rearrangement joins TRBV2 to TRBJ1-4, with a weak D call TRBD1 (6 bases). Trimming pared 10 bases from V and 6 bases from J, leaving 18 bases between. Germline V gives CDR1 SNHLY, CDR2 FYNNEI. The CDR3 is made up of 14 amino acids. The CDR3: CAIVLKGGDEKLFF. The CDR3 DNA is TGTGCCATCGTTCTTAAGGGGGGCGATGAAAAACTGTTTTTT.

The rearrangement uses TRBV30 and TRBJ2-3; D may be TRBD1 or TRBD2 (6 bases each). The CDR3 is 13 residues long. The ends were cut back, 2 bases at V and 1 base at J, with 7 bases in the middle. Germline-derived CDR1 and CDR2 are GTSNPN and SVGIG (reference sequence). The CDR3 reads CAWSRGGTDTQYF. The CDR3 nucleotides are TGTGCCTGGAGTAGGGGGGGCACAGATACGCAGTATTTT.

The CDR3 is CASTLGGTGELFF. The DNA of the CDR3 is TGTGCCAGCACCCTAGGGGGGACCGGGGAGCTGTTTTTT. The V and J genes are TRBV7-2 and TRBJ2-2; D is possibly TRBD1 or TRBD2 (6 bases each). Between the trimmed V and J ends, which lost 7 bases and 5 bases, there was a span of 11 bases. The V gene's germline CDR1 is SGHTA and CDR2 FQGNSA. The CDR3 runs 13 residues.

The rearrangement joins TRBV9 to TRBJ2-5; 7 bases align to TRBD1. The CDR3 is 13 amino acids. The germline V gene encodes CDR1 SGDLS and CDR2 YYNGEE. J lost 5 bases, V lost 4 bases, and 5 bases had no gene match. The CDR3 loop is CASSFGQVETQYF. In DNA form, the CDR3 reads TGTGCCAGCAGCTTTGGACAGGTGGAGACCCAGTACTTC.

The V call is TRBV21-1, the J call TRBJ1-3. TRBV21-1 is deemed a pseudogene. CDR3 length: 16 residues. The DNA for the CDR3 is TGTGCCAGCAGCAAAGATCCAGGGACGGTGAGAAACACCATATATTTT. It codes for CASSKDPGTVRNTIYF.